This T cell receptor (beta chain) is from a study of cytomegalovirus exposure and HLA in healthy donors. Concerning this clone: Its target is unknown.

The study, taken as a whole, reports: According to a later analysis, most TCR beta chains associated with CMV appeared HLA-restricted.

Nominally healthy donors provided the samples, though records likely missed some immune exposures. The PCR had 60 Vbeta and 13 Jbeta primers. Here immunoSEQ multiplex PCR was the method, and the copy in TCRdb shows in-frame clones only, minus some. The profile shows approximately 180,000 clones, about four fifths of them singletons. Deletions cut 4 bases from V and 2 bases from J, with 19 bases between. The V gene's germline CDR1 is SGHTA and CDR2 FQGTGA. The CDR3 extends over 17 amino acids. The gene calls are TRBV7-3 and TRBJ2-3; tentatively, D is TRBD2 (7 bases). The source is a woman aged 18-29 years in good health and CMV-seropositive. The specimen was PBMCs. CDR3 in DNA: TGTGCCAGCAGCTCACCCCCGGGCGGGGGCCCCACAGATACGCAGTATTTT. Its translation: CASSSPPGGGPTDTQYF.